This T cell receptor beta chain appears in the sequencing data of a study of regulatory T cells in long-lasting Graves disease. Study findings and constraints: Segments TRBV28, TRBJ1-2 and TRBJ2-5 showed preferential usage in persistent disease.

A note on this clonotype: Its antigen is unknown. The junction departs from germline at one end; a sequencing error may be responsible.

TCR beta libraries were built with iRepertoire HTBI primers and Arm-PCR of CDR3 regions. TCRdb independently ran MiXCR on the multiplex PCR reads; one entry per CDR3 protein. Counted here are 300,000 to 400,000 distinct CDR3 sequences, 15% to 20% occurring once; the ten biggest clones make up approximately 30%. Time point of the sample: newly diagnosed GD, antithyroid drugs for less than 3 months. From PBMCs, RNA was extracted and then used to make the TCR library. CDR1 SSHAT and CDR2 FNYEAQ come from the germline V gene (reference sequence). The CDR3 is made up of 13 amino acids. These data are also associated with another study on T cells in Graves' hyperthyroidism and ophthalmopathy.

Sample: peripheral blood mononuclear cells (PBMCs), taken at new diagnosis, from a patient treated with antithyroid drugs. The V and J genes are TRBV7-7 and TRBJ1-5; D call uncertain. The origin of this receptor is a man aged 35-49 years with Graves disease. This CDR3 is CASSLTPGSPQHF. In nucleotides, the CDR3 is TGTGCTAGCAGCTTAACTCCCGGTTCTCCCCAGCATTTT. Using reference TRBV7-7 and TRBJ1-5 for the parts outside the CDR3, the full variable domain is GAGVSQSPRYKVTKRGQDVTLRCDPISSHATLYWYQQALGQGPEFLTYFNYEAQPDKSGLPSDRFSAERPEGSISTLTIQRTEQRDSAMYRCASSLTPGSPQHFGDGTRLSIL.